This T cell receptor beta chain comes out of a study of blood T cell repertoires in COVID-19. In the study overall: Some COVID-19 samples were acute and others convalescent; all came from the United States, Italy and Spain.

Clones were sequenced by immunoSEQ multiplex PCR, and TCRdb holds only the in-frame ones, with some missing. In the table there are approximately 90,000 clones, around 82% of which are singletons. Trimming removed 4 bases at V and 0 bases at J, with 11 bases between. The germline gives CDR1 LGHNA, CDR2 YSLEER. CDR3 length: 15 amino acids. This clone was recorded only once. Sequencing was performed on peripheral blood. The sequence came from a human donor in a cohort sampled during active COVID-19. This chain connects TRBV4-3 to TRBJ2-3, with D perhaps TRBD1 (6 bases). The CDR3 region is CASSPTGPSTDTQYF. As DNA, the CDR3 is TGCGCCAGCAGCCCCACAGGGCCTAGCACAGATACGCAGTATTTT.